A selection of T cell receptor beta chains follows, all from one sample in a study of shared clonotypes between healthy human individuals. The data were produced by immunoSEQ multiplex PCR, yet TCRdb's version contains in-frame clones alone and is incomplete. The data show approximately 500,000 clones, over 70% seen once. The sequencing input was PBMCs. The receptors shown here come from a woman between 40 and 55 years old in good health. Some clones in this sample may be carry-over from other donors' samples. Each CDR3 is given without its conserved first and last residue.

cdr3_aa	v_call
SVVPNTGELF	TRBV29-1
ASSLEGRASEAF	TRBV7-9
ASREAGTTYNEQF	TRBV13
SVSPRTGEGTEAF	TRBV29-1
AWSVLAGTSAQY	TRBV30
ASSGTTGGGETQY	TRBV11-2
ASSSPRAGTTDTQY	TRBV27
ASSPLQGAPGELF	TRBV7-9
SVSSGSDTGELF	TRBV29-1
ASSFQTGHYGYT	TRBV5-4
AILASGINEQF	TRBV10-3
ASDRRERDEQF	TRBV6-1
ASSPTTSNYEQY	TRBV18
ASSSTGVETQY	TRBV7-7
ASGPKQGWNQPQH	TRBV6-1
ASSFWDRVNTEAF	TRBV7-9
ASREGLWSEQY	TRBV7-4
ASRGDRVETQY	TRBV2
ASSSGTGTRNGYT	TRBV7-2
ANSAAGAMGSYNEQF	TRBV18
ASTKGADTEAF	TRBV2
ASSVSGTRFDEQF	TRBV9
ASSLFGGLRVGGYT	TRBV27
ASSLGSREY	TRBV11-2
ASTWESSTDTQY	TRBV2
ASSLRLSASRSGANVLT	TRBV19
ASSFTDQGTEAF	TRBV7-2
ASSLGASVTYEQY	TRBV7-8
ASSLAGSGRARGNEQF	TRBV7-6
ASSFTSDPYNEQF	TRBV5-1
ASGPGRTDTQY	TRBV6-5
AWDGFRGETQY	TRBV30
ASRSGLARSYEQY	TRBV2
ASSWQGYTEAF	TRBV28
ASSSSGTGGVDTQY	TRBV5-1
ASRGGDEQF	TRBV4-3
ASSPGGEAQPQH	TRBV2
ASSDQGMNTEAF	TRBV7-9
ASSPGLAGATQY	TRBV2
ATSRDLAGDTQY	TRBV15
ATSGPSSYNEQF	TRBV5-4
AWSVLVDQPQR	TRBV30
ASSLSFYSNQPQH	TRBV28
ASSLAAGVTDTQY	TRBV7-2
ASSSGKYSNQPQH	TRBV28
ASSTRTGTDTQY	TRBV5-1
ASSYFAASGMDEQF	TRBV6-6
AWSVHHTGELF	TRBV30
ASSPGIGPTDTQY	TRBV18
ASSTGEFQPQH	TRBV6-5
ASSYAGGAGETQY	TRBV6-5
ASSLGVLGNEQF	TRBV5-1
ASSEWGVYAPHEQF	TRBV10-2